Listed here are 7 T cell receptor beta chains from one sample, sequenced in a study of siplizumab effects on memory and regulatory T cells. Libraries were prepared by immunoSEQ multiplex PCR; TCRdb keeps only in-frame clonotypes and omits some of them. The repertoire holds about 40,000 clones, with around 90% as singletons. The sample comprised naive CD4+ T cells sorted from blood. These receptors all come from a human donor in good health.

The sample holds one count of this clone. CDR3: CASSYSWGRYGYTF. CDR3 DNA: TGTGCCAGCAGTTACTCGTGGGGGAGGTATGGCTACACCTTC. This sequence joins TRBV6-5 and TRBJ1-2; TRBD1 might be the D (5 bases). CDR1 and CDR2 (germline): MNHEY, SVGAGI. V was cut by 0 bases and J by 5 bases, with 10 bases left in between. The length of the CDR3 is 14 residues.

This chain uses TRBV27 with TRBJ2-6; tentative D call: TRBD1 (6 bases). The germline V gene encodes CDR1 MNHEY and CDR2 SMNVEV (reference sequence). Trimming removed 5 bases at V and 0 bases at J, with 11 bases between. The CDR3 length is 16 residues. The CDR3, as DNA: TGTGCCAGCAGTCCCTACAGGGTCTCTGGGGCCAACGTCCTGACTTTC. Amino acids: CASSPYRVSGANVLTF.

This clone was recorded only once. The J gene is TRBJ1-2, the V gene TRBV5-1; D possibly corresponds to TRBD1 (6 bases). The V end was cut by 5 bases, the J end by 0 bases, with 11 bases between. CDR1 is SGHRS, CDR2 YFSETQ, per germline. This CDR3 spans 14 amino acids. CDR3: CASRVTGSNYGYTF. DNA of the CDR3: TGCGCCAGCAGGGTGACAGGTTCTAACTATGGCTACACCTTC.

The rearrangement uses TRBV10-3 and TRBJ2-3; 14 bases fit TRBD2. Looked up from germline, CDR1 is ENHRY and CDR2 is SYGVKD. V was pared by 8 bases and J by 4 bases, with 5 bases of the junction left unmatched. This CDR3 is 15 amino acids long. CDR3 protein: CAIETSGGGADTQYF. CDR3 DNA sequence: TGTGCCATCGAGACTAGCGGGGGGGGTGCAGATACGCAGTATTTT.

The CDR3 reads CACINSNQPQHF. The CDR3 DNA follows: TGTGCCTGCATCAATAGCAATCAGCCCCAGCATTTT. The chain uses TRBV30 and TRBJ1-5; D remains ambiguous. The ends were cut back, 6 bases at V and 0 bases at J, with 6 bases in the middle. There are 12 residues in the CDR3. The germline gives CDR1 GTSNPN, CDR2 SVGIG (reference sequence).

The chain couples TRBV5-6 to TRBJ2-4; D gene ambiguous. This CDR3 has 16 amino acids. Trimming removed 1 base at V and 0 bases at J, with 11 bases between. Germline V gene sequence: CDR1 SGHDT, CDR2 YYEEEE. CDR3 protein: CASSLYQPLAKNIQYF. CDR3 nucleotide sequence: TGTGCCAGCAGCTTGTACCAGCCTCTAGCCAAAAACATTCAGTACTTC.

The rearrangement uses TRBV19 and TRBJ1-4; the match to TRBD1 covers 9 bases. CDR3 length equals 14 residues. The V gene end was trimmed by 6 bases and the J gene end by 7 bases; junction bases not matched to a gene: 6. CDR1 and CDR2 (germline): LNHDA, SQIVND (reference sequence). The CDR3 protein is CASRPGQGGEKLFF. Written as DNA, the CDR3 is TGTGCCAGTAGGCCGGGACAGGGTGGTGAAAAACTGTTTTTT.